Described below is a single T cell receptor (beta chain) sequence and its context. Germline loops: CDR1 SGHRS, CDR2 YFSETQ. This CDR3 comprises 14 residues. V lost 4 bases and J 2 bases, leaving 13 bases between the germline ends. This specimen belongs to a study of blood T cell repertoires in COVID-19. In the study overall: Some COVID-19 samples were acute and others convalescent; all came from the United States, Italy and Spain.

Per the original data handling: Scientists estimated how many nucleated cells there were by amplifying reference gene primers. TCRdb keeps only in-frame clones here, not all; method: immunoSEQ multiplex PCR. That table is the source of V, J and clone size, and D and trimming were worked out from the DNA. The top ten hold around 4.4% of the sample, which has just over 95,000 clones, about 80% seen once. This TCR was sampled from a man aged 55 to 69 with acute or convalescent COVID-19. The material sequenced was peripheral blood. The chain carries TRBV5-1 and TRBJ2-7, with D uncertain. CDR3 amino acids: CASSPRALTYEQYF. CDR3 bases: TGCGCCAGCAGCCCCCGCGCACTGACCTACGAGCAGTACTTC. The complete variable domain, with remaining parts taken from reference TRBV5-1 and TRBJ2-7, reads KAGVTQTPRYLIKTRGQQVTLSCSPISGHRSVSWYQQTPGQGLQFLFEYFSETQRNKGNFPGRFSGRQFSNSRSEMNVSTLELGDSALYLCASSPRALTYEQYFGPGTRLTVT.